This T cell receptor (beta chain) was recovered during a study of cytomegalovirus exposure and HLA in healthy donors. Study information: Falling in the Caucasian-associated ancestry cluster were less than 85% of some 400 genotyped donors. Findings of the study overall: A later analysis reportedly found fewer N-insertions in an Asian-associated ancestry cluster than the roughly 700-donor mean. Immune exposure data for these donors was limited to CMV serostatus. Most TCR sequences were uncommon, yet certain public TCRs appeared in many donors.

A note on this clone: Its cognate antigen is unknown.

The PCR had 60 Vbeta and 13 Jbeta primers. Libraries were prepared by immunoSEQ multiplex PCR; TCRdb keeps only in-frame clonotypes and omits some of them. The table shows almost 200,000 clones, with roughly 77% occurring only once. This CDR3 spans 14 amino acids. CDR1 GTSNPN and CDR2 SVGIG come from the germline V gene (reference sequence). The V gene lost 7 bases and the J gene lost 6 bases, with 19 bases spanning the gap. Material for sequencing was PBMCs. The clonotype comes from a male donor in good health and CMV-seropositive. This sequence joins TRBV30 and TRBJ2-1, with a possible D match to TRBD2 (5 bases). The CDR3 bases are TGTGCCTCTAGGGCGGCGGGCCCCTTCAATGAGCAGTTCTTC. This translates into CASRAAGPFNEQFF.